This TCR beta chain was retrieved from a study of T cells in Graves' hyperthyroidism and ophthalmopathy. Study details: Peripheral blood was collected at initial diagnosis, before any treatment.

Germline lookup yields CDR1 LGHDT and CDR2 YNNKEL (reference sequence). Trimming cost V 0 bases and J 4 bases, with 9 bases left between them. This CDR3 is 14 amino acids long. RNA transcripts gave rise to amplified TCR beta CDR3 regions. First-round RT-PCR of the TCR CDR3 relied on the HTBI primer set. TCRdb analysed the multiplex PCR reads with MiXCR anew, one entry per CDR3 protein. This sample has roughly 530,000 distinct CDR3 sequences, with roughly 15% found just once. Findings of the study overall: A 13 V-J signature model discriminated ophthalmopathy versus stable hyperthyroidism.

A remark on this clonotype: The antigen remains unidentified.

Ophthalmopathy in the patients scored at least 3 on Clinical Activity Score and at least 4 on NOSPECS grade, lasting under 3 months. Exclusion of a patient resulted from uncontrolled infection, other autoimmune disease, pregnancy or lactation. The V call is TRBV3-1, the J call TRBJ1-2, with D maybe TRBD1 (5 bases). Sequencing used blood. This TCR derives from a woman between 18 and 29 years old with Graves' ophthalmopathy. The CDR3 region is CASSQDRVTYGYTF. For the CDR3, the DNA is TGTGCCAGCAGCCAAGACAGGGTCACCTATGGCTACACCTTC.